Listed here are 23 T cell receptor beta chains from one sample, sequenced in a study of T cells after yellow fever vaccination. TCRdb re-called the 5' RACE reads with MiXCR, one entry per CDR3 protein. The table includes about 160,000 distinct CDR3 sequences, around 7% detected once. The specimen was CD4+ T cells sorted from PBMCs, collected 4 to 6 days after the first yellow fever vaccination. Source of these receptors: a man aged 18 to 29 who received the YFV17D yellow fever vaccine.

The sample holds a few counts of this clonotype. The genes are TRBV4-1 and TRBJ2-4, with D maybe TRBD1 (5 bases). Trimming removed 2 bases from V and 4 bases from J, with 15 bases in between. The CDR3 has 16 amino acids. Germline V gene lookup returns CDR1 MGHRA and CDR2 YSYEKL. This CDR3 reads CASSQLPTTEKNIQYF. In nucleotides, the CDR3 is TGCGCCAGCAGCCAACTCCCGACGACAGAGAAAAACATTCAGTACTTC.

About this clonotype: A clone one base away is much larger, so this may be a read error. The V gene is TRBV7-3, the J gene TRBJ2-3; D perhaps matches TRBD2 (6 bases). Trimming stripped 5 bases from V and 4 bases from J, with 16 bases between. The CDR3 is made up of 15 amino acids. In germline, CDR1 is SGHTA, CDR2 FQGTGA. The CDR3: CASSRIGGDPDTQYF. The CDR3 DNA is TGTGCCAGCAGCCGAATCGGGGGAGACCCAGATACGCAGTATTTT. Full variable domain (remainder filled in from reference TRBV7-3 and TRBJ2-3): GAGVSQTPSNKVTEKGKYVELRCDPISGHTALYWYRQSLGQGPEFLIYFQGTGAADDSGLPNDRFFAVRPEGSVSTLKIQRTERGDSAVYLCASSRIGGDPDTQYFGPGTRLTVL.

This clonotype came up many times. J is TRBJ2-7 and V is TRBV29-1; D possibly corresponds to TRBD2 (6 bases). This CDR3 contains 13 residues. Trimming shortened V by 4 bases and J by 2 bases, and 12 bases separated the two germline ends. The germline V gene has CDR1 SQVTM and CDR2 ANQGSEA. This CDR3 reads CSVADGGTYEQYF. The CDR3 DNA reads TGCAGCGTTGCCGACGGGGGAACCTACGAGCAGTACTTC.

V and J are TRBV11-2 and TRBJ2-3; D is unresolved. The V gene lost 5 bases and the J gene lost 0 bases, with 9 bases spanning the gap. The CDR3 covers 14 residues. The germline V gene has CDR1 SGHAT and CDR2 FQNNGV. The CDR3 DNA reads TGTGCCAGCAGCCGTATGGCTAGCACAGATACGCAGTATTTT. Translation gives CASSRMASTDTQYF.

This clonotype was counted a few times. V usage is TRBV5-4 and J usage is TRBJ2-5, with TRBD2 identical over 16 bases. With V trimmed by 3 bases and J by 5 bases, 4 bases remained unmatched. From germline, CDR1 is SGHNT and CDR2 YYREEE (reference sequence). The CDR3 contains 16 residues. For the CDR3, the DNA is TGTGCCAGCAGCTCGGGACTAGCGGGGGGGCCCGAGACCCAGTACTTC. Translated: CASSSGLAGGPETQYF.

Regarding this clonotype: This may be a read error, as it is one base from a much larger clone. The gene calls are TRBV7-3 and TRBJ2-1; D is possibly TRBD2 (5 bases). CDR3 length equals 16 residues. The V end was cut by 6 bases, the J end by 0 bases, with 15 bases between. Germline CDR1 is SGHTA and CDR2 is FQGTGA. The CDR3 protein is CASSPGIPHSYNEQFF. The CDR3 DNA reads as TGTGCCAGCAGTCCGGGGATTCCCCACTCCTACAATGAGCAGTTCTTC.

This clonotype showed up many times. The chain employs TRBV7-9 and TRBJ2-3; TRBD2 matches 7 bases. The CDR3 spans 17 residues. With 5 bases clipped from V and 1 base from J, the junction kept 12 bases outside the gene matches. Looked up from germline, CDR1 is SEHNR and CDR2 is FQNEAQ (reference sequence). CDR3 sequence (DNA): TGTGCCAGCAGCCCTGGGGACGCGGGGAGGGGCACAGATACGCAGTATTTT. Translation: CASSPGDAGRGTDTQYF.

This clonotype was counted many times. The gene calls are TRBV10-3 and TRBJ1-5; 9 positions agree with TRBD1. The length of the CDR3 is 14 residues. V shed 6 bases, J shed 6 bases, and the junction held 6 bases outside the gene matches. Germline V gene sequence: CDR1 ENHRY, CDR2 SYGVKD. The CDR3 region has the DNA TGTGCCATCAGAGGGGACAGGGAAGGTCAGCCCCAGCATTTT. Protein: CAIRGDREGQPQHF.

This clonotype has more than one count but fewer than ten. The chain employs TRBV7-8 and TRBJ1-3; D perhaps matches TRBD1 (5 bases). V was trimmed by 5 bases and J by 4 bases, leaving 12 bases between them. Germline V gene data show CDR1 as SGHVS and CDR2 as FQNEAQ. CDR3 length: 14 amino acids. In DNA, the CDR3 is TGTGCCAGCAGCGGGACTTGGGAGGGAAACACCATATATTTT. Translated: CASSGTWEGNTIYF.

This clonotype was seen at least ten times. The CDR3: CASSLSQAGGGYTF. The CDR3 nucleotides are TGCGCCAGCAGCTTGAGTCAGGCGGGCGGTGGCTACACCTTC. The chain employs TRBV5-1 and TRBJ1-2, with unresolved D. CDR3 size: 14 residues. From germline, CDR1 is SGHRS and CDR2 YFSETQ. V gave up 1 base and J gave up 7 bases, with 14 bases separating them.

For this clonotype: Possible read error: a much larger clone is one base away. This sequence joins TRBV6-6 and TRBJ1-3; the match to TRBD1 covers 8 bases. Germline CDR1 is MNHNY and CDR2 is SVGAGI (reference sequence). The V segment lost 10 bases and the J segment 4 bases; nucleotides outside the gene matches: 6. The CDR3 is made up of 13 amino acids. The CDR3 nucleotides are TGTGCCATCAGACAGGGGTCCGGAAACACCATATATTTT. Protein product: CAIRQGSGNTIYF.

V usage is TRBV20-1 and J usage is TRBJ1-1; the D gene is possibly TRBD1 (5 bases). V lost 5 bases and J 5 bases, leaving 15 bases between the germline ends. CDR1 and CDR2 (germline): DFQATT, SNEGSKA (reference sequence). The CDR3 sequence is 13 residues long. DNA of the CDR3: TGCAGTGCTCCCCTTGGGGCCAAGACTGAAGCTTTCTTT. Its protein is CSAPLGAKTEAFF.

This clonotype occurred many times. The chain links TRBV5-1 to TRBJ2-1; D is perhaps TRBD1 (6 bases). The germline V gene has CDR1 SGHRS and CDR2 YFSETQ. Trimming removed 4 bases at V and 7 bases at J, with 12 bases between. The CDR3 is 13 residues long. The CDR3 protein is CASSTPQGNEQFF. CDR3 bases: TGCGCCAGCAGCACCCCTCAGGGGAATGAGCAGTTCTTC.

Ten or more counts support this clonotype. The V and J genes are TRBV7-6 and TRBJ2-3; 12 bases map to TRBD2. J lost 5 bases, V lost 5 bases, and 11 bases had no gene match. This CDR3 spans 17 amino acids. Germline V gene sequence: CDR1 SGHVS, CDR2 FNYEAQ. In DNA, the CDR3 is TGTGCCAGCAGCATCCACCCCACTAGCGGGGGGATAGATACGCAGTATTTT. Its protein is CASSIHPTSGGIDTQYF.

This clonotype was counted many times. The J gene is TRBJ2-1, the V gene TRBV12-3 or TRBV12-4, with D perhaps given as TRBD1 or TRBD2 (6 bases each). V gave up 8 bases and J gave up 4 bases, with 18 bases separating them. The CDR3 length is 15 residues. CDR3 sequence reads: CASFPRLGGYNEQFF. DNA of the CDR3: TGTGCCAGCTTCCCGCGGCTAGGGGGGTACAATGAGCAGTTCTTC.

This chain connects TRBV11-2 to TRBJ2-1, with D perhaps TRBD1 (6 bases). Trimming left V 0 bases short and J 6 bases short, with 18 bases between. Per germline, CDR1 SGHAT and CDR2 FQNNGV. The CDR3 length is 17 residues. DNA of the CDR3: TGTGCCAGCAGCTTAGAGTTCGGCAGGGGAAGGGGCAATGAGCAGTTCTTC. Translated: CASSLEFGRGRGNEQFF.

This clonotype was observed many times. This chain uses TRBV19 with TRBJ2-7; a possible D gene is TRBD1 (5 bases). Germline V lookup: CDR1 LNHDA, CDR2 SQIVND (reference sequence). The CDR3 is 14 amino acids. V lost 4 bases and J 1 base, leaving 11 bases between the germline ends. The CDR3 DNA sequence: TGTGCCAGTAGTACACAGGACGCTTCCTACGAGCAGTACTTC. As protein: CASSTQDASYEQYF.

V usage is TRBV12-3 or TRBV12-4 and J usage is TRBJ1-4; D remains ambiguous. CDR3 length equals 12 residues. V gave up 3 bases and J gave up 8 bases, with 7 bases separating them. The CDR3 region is CASSFFNEKLFF. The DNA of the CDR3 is TGTGCCAGCAGTTTCTTTAACGAAAAACTGTTTTTT.

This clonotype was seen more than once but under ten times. CDR3 loop: CASSRTSGGSTDTQYF. DNA of the CDR3: TGTGCCAGCAGCCGGACTAGCGGGGGGAGCACAGATACGCAGTATTTT. The chain recombines TRBV7-2 with TRBJ2-3, with 14 bases that match TRBD2. CDR3 length: 16 residues. Germline values: CDR1 SGHTA, CDR2 FQGNSA. Germline trimming cut 5 bases from V and 0 bases from J; bases unmatched to any gene: 1. The variable domain in full, completed from reference TRBV7-2 and TRBJ2-3, reads GAGVSQSPSNKVTEKGKDVELRCDPISGHTALYWYRQSLGQGLEFLIYFQGNSAPDKSGLPSDRFSAERTGGSVSTLTIQRTQQEDSAVYLCASSRTSGGSTDTQYFGPGTRLTVL.

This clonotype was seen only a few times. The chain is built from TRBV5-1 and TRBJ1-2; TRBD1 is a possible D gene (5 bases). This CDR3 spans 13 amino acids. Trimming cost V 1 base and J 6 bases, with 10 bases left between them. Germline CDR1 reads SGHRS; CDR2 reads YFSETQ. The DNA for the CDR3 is TGCGCCAGCAGCTTGTCTAGGGGCAATGGCTACACCTTC. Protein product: CASSLSRGNGYTF.

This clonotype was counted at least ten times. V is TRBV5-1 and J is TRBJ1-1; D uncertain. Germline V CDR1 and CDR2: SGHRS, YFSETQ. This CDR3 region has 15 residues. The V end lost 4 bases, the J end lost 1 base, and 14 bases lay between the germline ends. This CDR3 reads CASSLGPGKNTEAFF. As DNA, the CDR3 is TGCGCCAGCAGCCTTGGACCGGGTAAGAACACTGAAGCTTTCTTT.

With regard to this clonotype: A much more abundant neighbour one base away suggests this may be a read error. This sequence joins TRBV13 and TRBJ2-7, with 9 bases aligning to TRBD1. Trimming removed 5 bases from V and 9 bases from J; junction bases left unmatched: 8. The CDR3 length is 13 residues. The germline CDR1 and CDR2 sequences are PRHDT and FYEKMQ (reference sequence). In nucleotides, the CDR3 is TGTGCCAGCAGCGGGGACAGGGTGGAGAGGCAGTACTTC. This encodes CASSGDRVERQYF.

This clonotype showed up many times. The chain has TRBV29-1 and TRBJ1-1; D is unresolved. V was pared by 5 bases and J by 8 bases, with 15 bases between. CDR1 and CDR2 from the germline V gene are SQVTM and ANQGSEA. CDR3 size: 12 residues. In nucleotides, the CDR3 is TGCAGCGTTTGTTCCCAAACCCCCGAAGCTTTCTTT. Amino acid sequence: CSVCSQTPEAFF.